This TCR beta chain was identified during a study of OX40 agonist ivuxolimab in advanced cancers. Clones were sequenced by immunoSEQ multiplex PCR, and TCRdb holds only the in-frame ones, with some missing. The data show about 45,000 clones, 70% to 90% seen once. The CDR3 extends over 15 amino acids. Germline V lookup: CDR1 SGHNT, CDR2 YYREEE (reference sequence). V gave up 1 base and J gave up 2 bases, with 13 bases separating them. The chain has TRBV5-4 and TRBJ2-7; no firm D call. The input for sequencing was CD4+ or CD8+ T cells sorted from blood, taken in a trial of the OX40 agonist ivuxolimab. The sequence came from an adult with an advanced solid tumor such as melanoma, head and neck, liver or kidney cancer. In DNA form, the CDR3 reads TGTGCCAGCAGCTTGAGGGCTAGAAGTACCTACGAGCAGTACTTC. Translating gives CASSLRARSTYEQYF.